This TCR beta chain was recorded in a study of identical twins. This CDR3 contains 14 residues. After removal of 5 bases from V and 5 bases from J, the junction contained 7 bases not matched to a gene. Per the germline V gene, CDR1 is MNHEY and CDR2 is SMNVEV (reference sequence). MiXCR, applied by TCRdb to the 5' RACE reads, yields one record per CDR3 protein. The sample consists of hundreds of thousands of distinct CDR3 sequences, about 7% of them appearing once. The sample was also linked to a second study, of yellow fever vaccine responses in identical twins.

The receptor's source is a woman under 30 in good health. Sequenced sample: memory (CD45RO+) T cells sorted from blood. The chain carries TRBV27 and TRBJ2-5, with 8 bases lining up with TRBD1. The chain's CDR3 is CASSPGGHGETQYF. CDR3 DNA sequence: TGTGCCAGCAGTCCAGGGGGCCACGGTGAGACCCAGTACTTC.